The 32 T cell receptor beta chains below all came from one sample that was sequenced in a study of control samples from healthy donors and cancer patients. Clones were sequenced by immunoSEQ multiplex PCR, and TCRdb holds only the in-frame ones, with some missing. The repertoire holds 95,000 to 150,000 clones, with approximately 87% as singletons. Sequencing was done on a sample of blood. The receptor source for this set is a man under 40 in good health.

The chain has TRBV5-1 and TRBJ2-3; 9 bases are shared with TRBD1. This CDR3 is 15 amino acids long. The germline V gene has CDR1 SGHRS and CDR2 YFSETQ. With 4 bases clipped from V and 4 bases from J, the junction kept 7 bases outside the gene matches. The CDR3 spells CASSDPWTGADTQYF. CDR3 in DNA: TGCGCCAGCAGCGATCCTTGGACAGGGGCAGATACGCAGTATTTT.

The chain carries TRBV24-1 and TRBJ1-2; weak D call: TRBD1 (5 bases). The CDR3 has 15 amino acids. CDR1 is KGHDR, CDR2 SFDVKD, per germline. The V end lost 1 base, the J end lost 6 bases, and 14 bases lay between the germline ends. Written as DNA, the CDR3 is TGTGCCACCAGTGATTTCCAGGGAACTAAGAATGGCTACACCTTC. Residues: CATSDFQGTKNGYTF.

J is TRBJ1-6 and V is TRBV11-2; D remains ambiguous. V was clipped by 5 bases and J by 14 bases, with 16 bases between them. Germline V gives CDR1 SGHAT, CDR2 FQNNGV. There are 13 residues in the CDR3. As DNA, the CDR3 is TGTGCCAGCAGCCAGACGCCCGGCAAGACCCTCCACTTT. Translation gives CASSQTPGKTLHF. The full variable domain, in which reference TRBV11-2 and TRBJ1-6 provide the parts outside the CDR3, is EAGVAQSPRYKIIEKRQSVAFWCNPISGHATLYWYQQILGQGPKLLIQFQNNGVVDDSQLPKDRFSAERLKGVDSTLKIQPAKLEDSAVYLCASSQTPGKTLHFGNGTRLTVT.

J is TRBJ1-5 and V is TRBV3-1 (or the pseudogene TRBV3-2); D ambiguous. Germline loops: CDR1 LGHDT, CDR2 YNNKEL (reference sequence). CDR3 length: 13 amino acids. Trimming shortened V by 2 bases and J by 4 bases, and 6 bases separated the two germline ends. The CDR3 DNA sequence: TGTGCCAGCAGCCAACAAGCAAATCAGCCCCAGCATTTT. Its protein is CASSQQANQPQHF.

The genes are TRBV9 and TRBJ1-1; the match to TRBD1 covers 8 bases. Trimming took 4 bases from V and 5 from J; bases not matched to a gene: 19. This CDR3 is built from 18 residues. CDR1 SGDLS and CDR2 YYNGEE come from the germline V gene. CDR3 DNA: TGTGCCAGCAGCCGGAAGGGGGACAGGTCACCCAGTGGGACTGAAGCTTTCTTT. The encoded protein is CASSRKGDRSPSGTEAFF.

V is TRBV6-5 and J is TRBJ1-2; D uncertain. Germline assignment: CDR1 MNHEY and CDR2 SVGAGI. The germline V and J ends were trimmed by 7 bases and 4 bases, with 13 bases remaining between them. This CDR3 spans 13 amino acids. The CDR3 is CASTGRRPYGYTF. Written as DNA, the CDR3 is TGTGCCAGCACAGGCAGGAGACCCTATGGCTACACCTTC.

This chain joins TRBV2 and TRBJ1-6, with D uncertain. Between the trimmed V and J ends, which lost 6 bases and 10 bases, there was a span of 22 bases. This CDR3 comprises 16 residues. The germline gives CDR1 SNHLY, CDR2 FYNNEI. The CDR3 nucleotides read TGTGCCAGCAGGTACCAGCGTGGTACGGCCGGATCACCCCTCCACTTT. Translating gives CASRYQRGTAGSPLHF.

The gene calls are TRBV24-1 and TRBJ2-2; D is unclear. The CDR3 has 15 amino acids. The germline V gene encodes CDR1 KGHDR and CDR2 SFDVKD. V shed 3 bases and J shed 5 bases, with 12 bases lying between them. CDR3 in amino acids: CATSDPGRRTGELFF. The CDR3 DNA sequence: TGTGCCACCAGTGATCCTGGACGGAGAACCGGGGAGCTGTTTTTT.

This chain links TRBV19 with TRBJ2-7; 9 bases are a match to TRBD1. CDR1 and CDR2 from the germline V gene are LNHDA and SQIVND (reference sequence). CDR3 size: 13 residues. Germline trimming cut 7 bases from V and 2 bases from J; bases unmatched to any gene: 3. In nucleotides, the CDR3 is TGTGCCAGTATGGGACAGGGCGCCTACGAGCAGTACTTC. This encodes CASMGQGAYEQYF.

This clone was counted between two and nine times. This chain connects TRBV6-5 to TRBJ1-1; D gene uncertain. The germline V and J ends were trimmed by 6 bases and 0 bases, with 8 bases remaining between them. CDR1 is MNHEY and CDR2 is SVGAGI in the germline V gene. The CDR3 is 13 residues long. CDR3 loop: CASSRELNTEAFF. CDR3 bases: TGTGCCAGCAGCCGGGAGTTGAACACTGAAGCTTTCTTT.

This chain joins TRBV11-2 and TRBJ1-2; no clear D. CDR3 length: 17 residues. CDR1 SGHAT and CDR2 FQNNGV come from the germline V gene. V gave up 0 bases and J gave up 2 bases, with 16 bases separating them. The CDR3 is CASSLDDTWRENYGYTF. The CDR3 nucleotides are TGTGCCAGCAGCTTAGATGACACCTGGAGAGAGAACTATGGCTACACCTTC.

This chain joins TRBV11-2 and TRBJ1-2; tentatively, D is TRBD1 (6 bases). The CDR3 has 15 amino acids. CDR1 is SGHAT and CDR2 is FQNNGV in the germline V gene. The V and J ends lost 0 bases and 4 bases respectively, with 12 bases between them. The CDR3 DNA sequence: TGTGCCAGCAGCTTAGACAGGGACACCTTCTATGGCTACACCTTC. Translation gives CASSLDRDTFYGYTF.

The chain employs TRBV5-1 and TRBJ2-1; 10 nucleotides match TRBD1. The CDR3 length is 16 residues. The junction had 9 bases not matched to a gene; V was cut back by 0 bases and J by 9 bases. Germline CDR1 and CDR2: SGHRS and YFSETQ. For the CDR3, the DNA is TGCGCCAGCAGCTTGGTGGAGGGACAGGGGTCGAGTGAGCAGTTCTTC. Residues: CASSLVEGQGSSEQFF.

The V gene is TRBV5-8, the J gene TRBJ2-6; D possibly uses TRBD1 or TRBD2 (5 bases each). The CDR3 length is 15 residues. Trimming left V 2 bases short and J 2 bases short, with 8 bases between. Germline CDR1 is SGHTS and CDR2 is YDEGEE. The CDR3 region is CASSFLGAGANVLTF. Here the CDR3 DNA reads TGTGCCAGCAGCTTTCTGGGGGCTGGGGCCAACGTCCTGACTTTC.

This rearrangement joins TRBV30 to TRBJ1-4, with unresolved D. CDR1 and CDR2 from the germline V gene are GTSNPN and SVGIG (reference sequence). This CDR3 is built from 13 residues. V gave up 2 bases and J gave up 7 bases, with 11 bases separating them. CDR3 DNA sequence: TGTGCCTGGAGTCTGGGATGGAGTGAAAAACTGTTTTTT. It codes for CAWSLGWSEKLFF.

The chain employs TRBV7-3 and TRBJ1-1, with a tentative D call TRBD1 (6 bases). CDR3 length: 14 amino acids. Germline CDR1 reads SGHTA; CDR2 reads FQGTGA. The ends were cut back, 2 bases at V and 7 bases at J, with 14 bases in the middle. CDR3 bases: TGTGCCAGCAGCTTAGGCCGGCGGACAGATGAAGCTTTCTTT. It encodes CASSLGRRTDEAFF.

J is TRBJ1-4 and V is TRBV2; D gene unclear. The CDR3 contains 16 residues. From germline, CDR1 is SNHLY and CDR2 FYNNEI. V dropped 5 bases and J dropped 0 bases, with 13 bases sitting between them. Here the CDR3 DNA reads TGTGCCAGCAGTTCAGTTAACCGCGCAACTAATGAAAAACTGTTTTTT. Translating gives CASSSVNRATNEKLFF.

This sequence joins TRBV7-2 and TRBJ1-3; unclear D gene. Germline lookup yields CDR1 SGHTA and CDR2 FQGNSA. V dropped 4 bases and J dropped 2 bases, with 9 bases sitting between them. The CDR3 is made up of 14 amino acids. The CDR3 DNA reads TGTGCCAGCAGCTCCACACAGCCTGGAAACACCATATATTTT. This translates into CASSSTQPGNTIYF.

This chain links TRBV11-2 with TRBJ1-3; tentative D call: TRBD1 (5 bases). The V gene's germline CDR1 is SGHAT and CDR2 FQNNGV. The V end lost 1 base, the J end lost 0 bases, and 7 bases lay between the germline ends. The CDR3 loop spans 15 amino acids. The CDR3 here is CASSLGQLSGNTIYF. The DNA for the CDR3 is TGTGCCAGCAGCTTAGGACAGCTCTCTGGAAACACCATATATTTT. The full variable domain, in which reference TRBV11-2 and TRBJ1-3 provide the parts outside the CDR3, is EAGVAQSPRYKIIEKRQSVAFWCNPISGHATLYWYQQILGQGPKLLIQFQNNGVVDDSQLPKDRFSAERLKGVDSTLKIQPAKLEDSAVYLCASSLGQLSGNTIYFGEGSWLTVV.

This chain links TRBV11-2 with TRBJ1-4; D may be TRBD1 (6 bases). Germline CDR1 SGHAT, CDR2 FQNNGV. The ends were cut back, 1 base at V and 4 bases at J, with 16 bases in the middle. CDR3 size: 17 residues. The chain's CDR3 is CASSLGLDSQYNEKLFF. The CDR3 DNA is TGTGCCAGCAGCTTAGGGCTGGACAGTCAGTATAATGAAAAACTGTTTTTT.

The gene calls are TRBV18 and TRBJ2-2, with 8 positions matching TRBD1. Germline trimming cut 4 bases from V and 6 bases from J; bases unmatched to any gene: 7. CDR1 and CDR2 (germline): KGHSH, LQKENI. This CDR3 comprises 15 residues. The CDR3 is CASSRSTGVAGELFF. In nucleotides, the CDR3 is TGTGCCAGCTCACGCTCGACAGGGGTAGCCGGGGAGCTGTTTTTT.

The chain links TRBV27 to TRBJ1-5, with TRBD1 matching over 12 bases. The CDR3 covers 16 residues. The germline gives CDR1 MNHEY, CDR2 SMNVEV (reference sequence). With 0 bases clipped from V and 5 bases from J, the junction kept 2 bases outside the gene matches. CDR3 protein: CASSLSGTGGHQPQHF. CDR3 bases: TGTGCCAGCAGTTTATCCGGGACAGGGGGCCATCAGCCCCAGCATTTT.

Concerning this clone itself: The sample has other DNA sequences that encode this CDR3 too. CDR3 nucleotide sequence: TGTGCCAGCAGTGATTTGGGGGCGGCTGAAGCTTTCTTT. As protein: CASSDLGAAEAFF. The chain links TRBV6-1 to TRBJ1-1, with a possible D match to TRBD1 (6 bases). The V gene lost 3 bases and the J gene lost 6 bases, with 11 bases spanning the gap. From germline, CDR1 is MNHNS and CDR2 SASEGT. This CDR3 has 13 amino acids.

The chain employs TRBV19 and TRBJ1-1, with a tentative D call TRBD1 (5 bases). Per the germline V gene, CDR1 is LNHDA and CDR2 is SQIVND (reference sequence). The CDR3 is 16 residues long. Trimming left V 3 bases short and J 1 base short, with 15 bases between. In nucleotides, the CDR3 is TGTGCCAGTAGTATGGGACGGGGCAACCCGAACACTGAAGCTTTCTTT. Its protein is CASSMGRGNPNTEAFF.

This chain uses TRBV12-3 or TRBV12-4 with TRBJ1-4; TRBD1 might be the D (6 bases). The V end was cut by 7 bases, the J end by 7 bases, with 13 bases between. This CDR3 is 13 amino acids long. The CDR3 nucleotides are TGTGCCAGCACCACGGGGGCAACTGAAAAACTGTTTTTT. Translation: CASTTGATEKLFF.

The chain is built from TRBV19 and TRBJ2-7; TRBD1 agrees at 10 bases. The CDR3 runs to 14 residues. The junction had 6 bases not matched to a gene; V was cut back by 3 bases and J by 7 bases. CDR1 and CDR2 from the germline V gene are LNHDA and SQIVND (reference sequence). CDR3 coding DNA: TGTGCCAGTAGTATGGGGGACAGGGGCAAGGAGCAGTACTTC. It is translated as CASSMGDRGKEQYF.

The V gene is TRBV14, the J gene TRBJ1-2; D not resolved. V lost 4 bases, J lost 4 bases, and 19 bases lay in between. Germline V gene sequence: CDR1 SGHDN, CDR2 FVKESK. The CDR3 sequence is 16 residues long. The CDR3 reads CASSPFTSDRTYGYTF. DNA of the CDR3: TGTGCCAGCAGCCCATTTACTTCGGACCGAACCTATGGCTACACCTTC. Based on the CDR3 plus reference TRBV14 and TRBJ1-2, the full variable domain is EAGVTQFPSHSVIEKGQTVTLRCDPISGHDNLYWYRRVMGKEIKFLLHFVKESKQDESGMPNNRFLAERTGGTYSTLKVQPAELEDSGVYFCASSPFTSDRTYGYTFGSGTRLTVV.

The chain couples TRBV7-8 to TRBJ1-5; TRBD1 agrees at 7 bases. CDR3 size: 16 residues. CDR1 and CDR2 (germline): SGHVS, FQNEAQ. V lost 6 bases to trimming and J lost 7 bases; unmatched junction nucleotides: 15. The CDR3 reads CASRIPIGQERQPQHF. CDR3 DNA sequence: TGTGCCAGCAGGATTCCTATCGGACAGGAACGACAGCCCCAGCATTTT. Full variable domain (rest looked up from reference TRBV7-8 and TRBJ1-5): GAGVSQSPRYKVAKRGQDVALRCDPISGHVSLFWYQQALGQGPEFLTYFQNEAQLDKSGLPSDRFFAERPEGSVSTLKIQRTQQEDSAVYLCASRIPIGQERQPQHFGDGTRLSIL.

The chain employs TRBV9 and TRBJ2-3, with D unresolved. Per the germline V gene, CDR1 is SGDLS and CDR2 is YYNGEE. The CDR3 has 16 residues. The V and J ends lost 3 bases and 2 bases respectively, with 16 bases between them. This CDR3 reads CASSERAAINTDTQYF. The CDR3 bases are TGTGCCAGCAGCGAGAGAGCAGCCATTAACACAGATACGCAGTATTTT.

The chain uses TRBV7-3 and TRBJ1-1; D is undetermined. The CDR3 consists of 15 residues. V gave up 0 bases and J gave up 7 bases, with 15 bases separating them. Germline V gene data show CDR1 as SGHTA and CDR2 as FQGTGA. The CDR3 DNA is TGTGCCAGCAGCTTAACAACGAGCCCGACAAGTGAAGCTTTCTTT. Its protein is CASSLTTSPTSEAFF.

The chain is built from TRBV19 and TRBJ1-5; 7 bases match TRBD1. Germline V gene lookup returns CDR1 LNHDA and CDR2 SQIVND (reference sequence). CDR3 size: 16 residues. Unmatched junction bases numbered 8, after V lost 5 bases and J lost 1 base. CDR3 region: CASSSGTAGSNQPQHF. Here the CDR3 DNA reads TGTGCCAGTAGTTCCGGGACAGCGGGGAGCAATCAGCCCCAGCATTTT.

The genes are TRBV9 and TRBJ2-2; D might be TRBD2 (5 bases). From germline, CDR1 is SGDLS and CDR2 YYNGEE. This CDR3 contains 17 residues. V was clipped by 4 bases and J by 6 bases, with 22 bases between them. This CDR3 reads CASSLPSQGSGSGELFF. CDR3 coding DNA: TGTGCCAGCAGCCTCCCATCCCAAGGGAGCGGCTCCGGGGAGCTGTTTTTT.